The 25 T cell receptor beta chains reported below all come from one sample, sequenced in a study of blood T cell repertoires in COVID-19. Measured with immunoSEQ multiplex PCR; TCRdb has only the in-frame clones, and not every one. The sample has 380,000 or so clones, 89% seen once. The source material was peripheral blood. Receptors were obtained from a man aged 40-49 years with acute or convalescent COVID-19.

The chain is built from TRBV6-5 and TRBJ2-3, with D uncertain. This CDR3 is 16 amino acids long. Deletions cut 2 bases from V and 0 bases from J, with 12 bases between. The V gene's germline CDR1 is MNHEY and CDR2 SVGAGI. CDR3: CASSYNPGRSTDTQYF. Written as DNA, the CDR3 is TGTGCCAGCAGTTACAACCCTGGGCGAAGCACAGATACGCAGTATTTT.

The rearrangement uses TRBV30 and TRBJ2-1; no reliable D call. The CDR3 sequence is 12 residues long. Germline-derived CDR1 and CDR2 are GTSNPN and SVGIG (reference sequence). V was clipped by 3 bases and J by 3 bases, with 6 bases between them. CDR3 coding DNA: TGTGCCTGGAGGGTTAGCTACAATGAGCAGTTCTTC. Translating gives CAWRVSYNEQFF.

This sequence joins TRBV4-1 and TRBJ1-2, with TRBD1 identical over 8 bases. From germline, CDR1 is MGHRA and CDR2 YSYEKL. Germline trimming cut 4 bases from V and 2 bases from J; bases unmatched to any gene: 6. There are 15 residues in the CDR3. The CDR3 bases are TGCGCCAGCAGCCCTCCCGGACAGGGAAACTATGGCTACACCTTC. It yields the protein CASSPPGQGNYGYTF.

The J gene is TRBJ1-4, the V gene TRBV30, with D uncertain. The germline CDR1 and CDR2 sequences are GTSNPN and SVGIG (reference sequence). V was clipped by 5 bases and J by 8 bases, with 12 bases between them. This CDR3 has 12 residues. This CDR3 reads CAWENRREKLFF. The CDR3 DNA sequence: TGTGCCTGGGAGAATCGCAGGGAAAAACTGTTTTTT.

The V gene is TRBV29-1, the J gene TRBJ2-7; 9 bases are a match to TRBD1. Germline values: CDR1 SQVTM, CDR2 ANQGSEA. The CDR3 sequence is 15 residues long. With V trimmed by 3 bases and J by 6 bases, 12 bases remained unmatched. The CDR3 loop is CSVEMGRQGGVEQYF. In DNA form, the CDR3 reads TGCAGCGTTGAGATGGGGAGACAGGGGGGAGTCGAGCAGTACTTC.

The V call is TRBV30, the J call TRBJ2-7; D is possibly TRBD2 (6 bases). The CDR3 is 14 amino acids. Germline values: CDR1 GTSNPN, CDR2 SVGIG (reference sequence). The V and J ends lost 4 bases and 3 bases respectively, with 16 bases between them. CDR3 bases: TGTGCCTGGAAAGGACTAAACAAGGACTACGAGCAGTACTTC. It specifies CAWKGLNKDYEQYF. Combining the CDR3 with reference TRBV30 and TRBJ2-7 gives the whole variable domain SQTIHQWPATLVQPVGSPLSLECTVEGTSNPNLYWYRQAAGRGLQLLFYSVGIGQISSEVPQNLSASRPQDRQFILSSKKLLLSDSGFYLCAWKGLNKDYEQYFGPGTRLTVT.

The CDR3 DNA sequence: TGTGCCAGCAGTTTTTCAGGGGGCTCAGAAGCTTTCTTT. It specifies CASSFSGGSEAFF. The chain recombines TRBV28 with TRBJ1-1, with 8 bases aligning to TRBD1. The CDR3 is 13 amino acids. V lost 3 bases, J lost 8 bases, and 5 bases stayed unmatched. Germline lookup yields CDR1 MDHEN and CDR2 SYDVKM.

The chain joins TRBV2 to TRBJ2-2, with D possibly TRBD1 on 5 matching bases. This CDR3 region has 15 residues. Germline CDR1 SNHLY, CDR2 FYNNEI. The V and J ends lost 4 bases and 4 bases respectively, with 13 bases between them. The CDR3 is CASSVRGDGTGELFF. CDR3 DNA sequence: TGTGCCAGCAGTGTAAGGGGCGACGGCACCGGGGAGCTGTTTTTT.

V gene TRBV4-2 combines with J gene TRBJ2-7, with no clear D. The CDR3 has 12 residues. Trimming took off 4 bases at V and 6 bases at J, with 10 bases between the two ends. Germline values: CDR1 LGHNA, CDR2 YNFKEQ. CDR3: CASSLKTSEQYF. The CDR3 nucleotides are TGTGCCAGCAGCCTTAAAACTTCCGAGCAGTACTTC.

The rearrangement links TRBV5-1 to TRBJ1-5; D is ambiguous. V was shortened by 0 bases and J by 6 bases, with 10 bases between the two germline ends. This CDR3 has 14 amino acids. Germline-derived CDR1 and CDR2 are SGHRS and YFSETQ. CDR3 region: CASSLEGAPQPQHF. The CDR3 DNA reads as TGCGCCAGCAGCTTGGAAGGAGCCCCTCAGCCCCAGCATTTT.

This chain connects TRBV27 to TRBJ2-3; 7 bases align to TRBD2. This CDR3 region has 21 residues. Per the germline V gene, CDR1 is MNHEY and CDR2 is SMNVEV (reference sequence). After removal of 1 base from V and 2 bases from J, the junction contained 21 bases not matched to a gene. The CDR3 DNA is TGTGCCAGCAGTTTATACTACGCGCCCTACTTCCAGCGGGAAAACACAGATACGCAGTATTTT. This sequence encodes CASSLYYAPYFQRENTDTQYF.

V and J are TRBV27 and TRBJ2-7; a possible D gene is TRBD1 (5 bases). This CDR3 has 14 amino acids. V lost 3 bases to trimming and J lost 3 bases, with 12 bases between them. The germline CDR1 and CDR2 sequences are MNHEY and SMNVEV (reference sequence). The CDR3 here is CASSFARVFYEQYF. DNA of the CDR3: TGTGCCAGCAGTTTTGCCAGGGTTTTCTACGAGCAGTACTTC.

The chain couples TRBV5-1 to TRBJ2-5; 8 nucleotides agree with TRBD1. V dropped 4 bases and J dropped 1; count of bases not matched to a gene: 9. Per the germline V gene, CDR1 is SGHRS and CDR2 is YFSETQ. The length of the CDR3 is 16 residues. The CDR3 reads CASSRGTGDLQETQYF. CDR3 bases: TGCGCCAGCAGCAGGGGGACAGGTGATCTCCAAGAGACCCAGTACTTC.

The chain is built from TRBV27 and TRBJ2-3; 8 bases map to TRBD2. CDR3 length: 17 residues. The germline V gene has CDR1 MNHEY and CDR2 SMNVEV (reference sequence). Unmatched junction bases numbered 15, after V lost 5 bases and J lost 5 bases. The CDR3 sequence is CASSTTGLVAGRDTQYF. The CDR3 nucleotides are TGTGCCAGCAGTACGACGGGACTAGTAGCGGGGAGAGATACGCAGTATTTT.

The chain links TRBV18 to TRBJ1-1; 7 bases are shared with TRBD1. Trimming removed 2 bases from V and 0 bases from J; junction bases left unmatched: 9. Germline V gene lookup returns CDR1 KGHSH and CDR2 LQKENI. The CDR3 has 17 amino acids. The CDR3 here is CASSPTGTVAMNTEAFF. CDR3 nucleotide sequence: TGTGCCAGCTCACCAACGGGGACAGTAGCGATGAACACTGAAGCTTTCTTT. Using reference TRBV18 and TRBJ1-1 for the parts outside the CDR3, the full variable domain is NAGVMQNPRHLVRRRGQEARLRCSPMKGHSHVYWYRQLPEEGLKFMVYLQKENIIDESGMPKERFSAEFPKEGPSILRIQQVVRGDSAAYFCASSPTGTVAMNTEAFFGQGTRLTVV.

The rearrangement links TRBV28 to TRBJ1-4; D is uncertain. The CDR3 sequence is 12 residues long. The ends were cut back, 5 bases at V and 10 bases at J, with 11 bases in the middle. Per germline, CDR1 MDHEN and CDR2 SYDVKM. In DNA form, the CDR3 reads TGTGCCAGCAGTCCCTTAGGCGGAAAACTGTTTTTT. Its translation: CASSPLGGKLFF. The complete variable domain, with remaining parts taken from reference TRBV28 and TRBJ1-4, reads DVKVTQSSRYLVKRTGEKVFLECVQDMDHENMFWYRQDPGLGLRLIYFSYDVKMKEKGDIPEGYSVSREKKERFSLILESASTNQTSMYLCASSPLGGKLFFGSGTQLSVL.

The chain has TRBV2 and TRBJ2-7; TRBD1 matches 10 bases. V lost 8 bases to trimming and J lost 2 bases; unmatched junction nucleotides: 6. This CDR3 region has 14 residues. Germline V gene lookup returns CDR1 SNHLY and CDR2 FYNNEI. The CDR3 nucleotides read TGTGCCAGCGGGACAGGGGAGATTACCTACGAGCAGTACTTC. Translated: CASGTGEITYEQYF. Looking up the rest from reference TRBV2 and TRBJ2-7 gives the full variable domain: EPEVTQTPSHQVTQMGQEVILRCVPISNHLYFYWYRQILGQKVEFLVSFYNNEISEKSEIFDDQFSVERPDGSNFTLKIRSTKLEDSAMYFCASGTGEITYEQYFGPGTRLTVT.

The chain combines TRBV20-1 with TRBJ2-7; TRBD1 agrees at 10 bases. The germline gives CDR1 DFQATT, CDR2 SNEGSKA (reference sequence). V trimming: 3 bases; J trimming: 4 bases; junction bases outside the gene matches: 6. The CDR3 has 14 residues. The CDR3 bases are TGCAGTGCTAGTTCCGGGACAGGGGTTTACGAGCAGTACTTC. This translates into CSASSGTGVYEQYF.

The chain carries TRBV28 and TRBJ1-6; no clear D gene. The germline V and J ends were trimmed by 5 bases and 4 bases, with 15 bases remaining between them. This CDR3 spans 16 amino acids. Germline CDR1 is MDHEN and CDR2 is SYDVKM. The CDR3 sequence is CASSPEPQRYNSPLHF. CDR3 nucleotide sequence: TGTGCCAGCAGTCCCGAACCCCAGAGGTATAATTCACCCCTCCACTTT.

The rearrangement joins TRBV4-1 to TRBJ2-3; 10 positions match TRBD2. J was trimmed by 4 bases and V by 3 bases; bases with no gene match: 13. The germline V gene encodes CDR1 MGHRA and CDR2 YSYEKL. This CDR3 spans 18 amino acids. The CDR3 protein is CASSQRDPSGRVADTQYF. DNA for the CDR3: TGCGCCAGCAGCCAGAGGGACCCTAGCGGGAGAGTGGCAGATACGCAGTATTTT.

The V call is TRBV6-5, the J call TRBJ2-1, with D uncertain. The germline V gene has CDR1 MNHEY and CDR2 SVGAGI. Between the trimmed V and J ends, which lost 8 bases and 1 base, there was a span of 12 bases. The CDR3 has 14 residues. CDR3 amino acids: CASGLAKSYNEQFF. CDR3 bases: TGTGCCAGCGGTCTGGCCAAATCCTACAATGAGCAGTTCTTC.

The rearrangement links TRBV7-9 to TRBJ2-7; D may be TRBD1 (5 bases). Trimming removed 5 bases at V and 9 bases at J, with 20 bases between. The germline gives CDR1 SEHNR, CDR2 FQNEAQ (reference sequence). The CDR3 sequence is 14 residues long. This CDR3 is CASSPQDRRLLQYF. CDR3 DNA: TGTGCCAGCAGCCCACAGGACCGGCGCTTGCTGCAGTACTTC. Full variable domain (rest looked up from reference TRBV7-9 and TRBJ2-7): DTGVSQNPRHKITKRGQNVTFRCDPISEHNRLYWYRQTLGQGPEFLTYFQNEAQLEKSRLLSDRFSAERPKGSFSTLEIQRTEQGDSAMYLCASSPQDRRLLQYFGPGTRLTVT.

V is TRBV10-1 and J is TRBJ1-6; D not certain. The CDR3 consists of 18 residues. V lost 0 bases and J 0 bases, leaving 12 bases between the germline ends. Germline CDR1 is WNHNN and CDR2 is SYGVQD (reference sequence). The CDR3 nucleotides are TGCGCCAGCAGTGAGTCGCCGGGGAAGAGCTCCTATAATTCACCCCTCCACTTT. Translation gives CASSESPGKSSYNSPLHF.

The V gene is TRBV21-1, the J gene TRBJ2-7; whether TRBD2, the table's D call, matches the DNA was not checked. TRBV21-1 is a pseudogene. CDR3 length equals 17 residues. The CDR3 DNA sequence: TGTGCCAGCAGCAAAGGGGAAAGCGGGAGGGCCCCTCACGAGCAGTACTTC. Protein product: CASSKGESGRAPHEQYF.

V is TRBV10-3 and J is TRBJ2-3; D remains unclear. This CDR3 spans 12 amino acids. Per germline, CDR1 ENHRY and CDR2 SYGVKD. The CDR3 coding sequence is TGTGCTGCATCAGTCGGGACAGATACGCAGTATTTT. It yields the protein CAASVGTDTQYF.